The clone carrying this T cell receptor (beta chain) has only a few counts. The junction and the germline gene differ at one end; a read error may be behind it. The data were taken from a study of blood T cells in healthy people across ages. Germline lookup yields CDR1 MNHEY and CDR2 SVGAGI. This CDR3 has 16 residues. Primers used in a second PCR of about 7 to 11 cycles were a sample-barcoded 5' primer and a J-beta primer mix. TCRdb redid the calling of the 5' RACE reads with MiXCR, one entry per CDR3 protein. Altogether more than 750,000 distinct CDR3 sequences are present, almost 30% being singletons, with the ten largest covering approximately 10%. This sample was shared with a second study, whose subject was T cells of mothers and their children. From that study: Researchers put all of the extracted RNA into cDNA synthesis, using roughly 1.4 ug per 15 ul.

The source material was blood. The TCR sequence derives from a woman between 40 and 50 years old in good health. This chain uses TRBV6-5 with TRBJ2-5, with 8 bases fitting TRBD2. The CDR3 here is CASSHSGTSASETQYF. CDR3 coding DNA: TGTGCCAGCAGTCACTCCGGGACTAGTGCTAGCGAGACCCAGTACTTC.